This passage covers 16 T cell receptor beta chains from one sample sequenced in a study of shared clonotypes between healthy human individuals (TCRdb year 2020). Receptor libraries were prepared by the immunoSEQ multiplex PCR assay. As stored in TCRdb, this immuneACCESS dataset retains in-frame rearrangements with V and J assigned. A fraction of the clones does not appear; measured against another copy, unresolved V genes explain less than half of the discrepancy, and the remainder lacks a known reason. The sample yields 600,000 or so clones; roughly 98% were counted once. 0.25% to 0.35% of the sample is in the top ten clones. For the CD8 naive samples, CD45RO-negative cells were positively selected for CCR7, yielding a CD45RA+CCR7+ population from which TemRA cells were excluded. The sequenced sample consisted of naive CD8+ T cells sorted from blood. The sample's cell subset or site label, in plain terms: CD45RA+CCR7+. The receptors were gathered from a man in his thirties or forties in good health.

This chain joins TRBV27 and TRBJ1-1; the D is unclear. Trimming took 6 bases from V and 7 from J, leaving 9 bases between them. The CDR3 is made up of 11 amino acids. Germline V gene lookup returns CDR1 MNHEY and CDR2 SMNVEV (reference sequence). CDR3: CASSSGSEAFF. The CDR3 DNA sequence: TGTGCCAGCAGCTCGGGTAGTGAAGCTTTCTTT.

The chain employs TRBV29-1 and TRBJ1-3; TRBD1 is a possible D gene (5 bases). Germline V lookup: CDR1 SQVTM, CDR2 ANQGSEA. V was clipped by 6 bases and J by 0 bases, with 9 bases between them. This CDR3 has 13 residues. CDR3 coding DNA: TGCAGCGTCGGGGCCAGCTCTGGAAACACCATATATTTT. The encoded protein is CSVGASSGNTIYF.

The CDR3 is CSVEPQGFYQAFF. CDR3 bases: TGCAGCGTTGAACCCCAGGGTTTCTATCAAGCTTTCTTT. The J gene is TRBJ1-1, the V gene TRBV29-1, with a possible D match to TRBD1 (5 bases). The V gene's germline CDR1 is SQVTM and CDR2 ANQGSEA. V lost 2 bases to trimming and J lost 9 bases, with 16 bases between them. The CDR3 has 13 amino acids. Supplemented by reference TRBV29-1 and TRBJ1-1, the full variable domain reads SAVISQKPSRDICQRGTSLTIQCQVDSQVTMMFWYRQQPGQSLTLIATANQGSEATYESGFVIDKFPISRPNLTFSTLTVSNMSPEDSSIYLCSVEPQGFYQAFFGQGTRLTVV.

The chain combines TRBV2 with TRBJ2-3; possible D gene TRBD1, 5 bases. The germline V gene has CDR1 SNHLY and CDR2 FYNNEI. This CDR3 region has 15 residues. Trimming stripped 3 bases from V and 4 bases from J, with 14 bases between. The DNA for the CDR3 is TGTGCCAGCAGTGATCAGGGTGTAGTATCAGATACGCAGTATTTT. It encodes CASSDQGVVSDTQYF. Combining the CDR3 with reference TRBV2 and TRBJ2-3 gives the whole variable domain EPEVTQTPSHQVTQMGQEVILRCVPISNHLYFYWYRQILGQKVEFLVSFYNNEISEKSEIFDDQFSVERPDGSNFTLKIRSTKLEDSAMYFCASSDQGVVSDTQYFGPGTRLTVL.

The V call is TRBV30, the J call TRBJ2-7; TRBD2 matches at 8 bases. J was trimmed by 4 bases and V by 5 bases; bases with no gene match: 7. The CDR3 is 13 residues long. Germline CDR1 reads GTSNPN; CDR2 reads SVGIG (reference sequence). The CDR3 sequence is CAWAISGTYEQYF. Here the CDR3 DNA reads TGTGCCTGGGCCATTAGCGGGACTTACGAGCAGTACTTC.

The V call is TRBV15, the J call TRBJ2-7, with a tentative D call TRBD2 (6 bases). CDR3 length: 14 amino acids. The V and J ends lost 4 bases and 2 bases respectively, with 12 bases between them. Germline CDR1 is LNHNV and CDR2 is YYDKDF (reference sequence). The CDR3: CATSTRRATYEQYF. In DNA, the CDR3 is TGTGCCACCAGCACCCGGAGGGCCACCTACGAGCAGTACTTC.

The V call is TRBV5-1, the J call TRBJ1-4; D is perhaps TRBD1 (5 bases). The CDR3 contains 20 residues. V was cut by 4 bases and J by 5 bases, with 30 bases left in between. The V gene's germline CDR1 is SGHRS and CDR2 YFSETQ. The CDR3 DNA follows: TGCGCCAGCAGCGACCCGTCGGGCTTTGGACACCGCCCCGGGAATGAAAAACTGTTTTTT. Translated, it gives CASSDPSGFGHRPGNEKLFF.

The CDR3 DNA reads TGTGCCAGCGGGAGGGGAATCACAGATACGCAGTATTTT. As protein: CASGRGITDTQYF. The V gene is TRBV27, the J gene TRBJ2-3; 7 positions agree with TRBD2. The CDR3 extends over 13 amino acids. V dropped 8 bases and J dropped 2; count of bases not matched to a gene: 4. The germline V gene encodes CDR1 MNHEY and CDR2 SMNVEV (reference sequence).

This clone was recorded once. CDR3 nucleotides: TGTGCCAGCAGCTTAGTCCTGACTAGAACGGATTACACCGGGGAGCTGTTTTTT. Its protein is CASSLVLTRTDYTGELFF. The chain links TRBV7-2 to TRBJ2-2, with a weak D call TRBD2 (6 bases). The germline V and J ends were trimmed by 1 base and 3 bases, with 18 bases remaining between them. The V gene's germline CDR1 is SGHTA and CDR2 FQGNSA. The CDR3 consists of 18 residues. The variable domain in full, with the rest retrieved from reference TRBV7-2 and TRBJ2-2, is GAGVSQSPSNKVTEKGKDVELRCDPISGHTALYWYRQSLGQGLEFLIYFQGNSAPDKSGLPSDRFSAERTGGSVSTLTIQRTQQEDSAVYLCASSLVLTRTDYTGELFFGEGSRLTVL.

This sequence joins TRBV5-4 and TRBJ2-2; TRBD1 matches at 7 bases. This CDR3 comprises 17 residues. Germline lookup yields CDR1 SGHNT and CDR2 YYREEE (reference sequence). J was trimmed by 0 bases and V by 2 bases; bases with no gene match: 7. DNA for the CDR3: TGTGCCAGCAGCTTATTATCGACAGGGACGAACACCGGGGAGCTGTTTTTT. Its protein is CASSLLSTGTNTGELFF.

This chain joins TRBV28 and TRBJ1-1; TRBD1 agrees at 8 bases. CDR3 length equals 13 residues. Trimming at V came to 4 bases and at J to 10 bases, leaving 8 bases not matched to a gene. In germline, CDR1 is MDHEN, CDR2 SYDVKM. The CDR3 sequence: CASSSVTGEIAFF. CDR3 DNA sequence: TGTGCCAGCAGTTCTGTGACAGGGGAAATAGCTTTCTTT.

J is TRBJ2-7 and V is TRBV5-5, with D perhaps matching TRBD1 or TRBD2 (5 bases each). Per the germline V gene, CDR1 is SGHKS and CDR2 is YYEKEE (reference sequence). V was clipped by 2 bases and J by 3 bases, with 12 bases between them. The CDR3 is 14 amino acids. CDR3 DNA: TGTGCCAGCAGCTTCCGGGACGGAAGCTACGAGCAGTACTTC. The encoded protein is CASSFRDGSYEQYF.

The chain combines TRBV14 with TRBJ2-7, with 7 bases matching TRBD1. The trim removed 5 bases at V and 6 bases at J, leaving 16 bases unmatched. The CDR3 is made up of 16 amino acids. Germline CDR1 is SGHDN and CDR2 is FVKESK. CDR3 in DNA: TGTGCCAGCAGCGACCCAAGAAAGGACAGGTCGCGCGAGCAGTACTTC. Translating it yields CASSDPRKDRSREQYF.

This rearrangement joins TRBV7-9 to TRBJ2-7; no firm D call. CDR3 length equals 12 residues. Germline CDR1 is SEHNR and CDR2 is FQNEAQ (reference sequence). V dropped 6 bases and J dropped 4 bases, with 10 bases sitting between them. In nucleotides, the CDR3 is TGTGCCAGCAGGGAAGCCAGGTACGAGCAGTACTTC. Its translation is CASREARYEQYF.

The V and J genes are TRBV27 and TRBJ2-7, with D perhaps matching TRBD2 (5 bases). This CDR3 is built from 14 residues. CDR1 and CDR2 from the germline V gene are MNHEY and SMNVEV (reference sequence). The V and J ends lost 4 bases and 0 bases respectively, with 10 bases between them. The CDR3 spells CASSSWENSYEQYF. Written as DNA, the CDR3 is TGTGCCAGCAGTTCTTGGGAGAACTCCTACGAGCAGTACTTC.

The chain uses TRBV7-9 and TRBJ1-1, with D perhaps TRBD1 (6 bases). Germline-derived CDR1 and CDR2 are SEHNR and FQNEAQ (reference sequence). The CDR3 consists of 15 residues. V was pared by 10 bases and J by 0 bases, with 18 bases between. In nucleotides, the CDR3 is TGTGCCACCCTCTTAGGGGGGAGGGTGAACACTGAAGCTTTCTTT. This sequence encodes CATLLGGRVNTEAFF.